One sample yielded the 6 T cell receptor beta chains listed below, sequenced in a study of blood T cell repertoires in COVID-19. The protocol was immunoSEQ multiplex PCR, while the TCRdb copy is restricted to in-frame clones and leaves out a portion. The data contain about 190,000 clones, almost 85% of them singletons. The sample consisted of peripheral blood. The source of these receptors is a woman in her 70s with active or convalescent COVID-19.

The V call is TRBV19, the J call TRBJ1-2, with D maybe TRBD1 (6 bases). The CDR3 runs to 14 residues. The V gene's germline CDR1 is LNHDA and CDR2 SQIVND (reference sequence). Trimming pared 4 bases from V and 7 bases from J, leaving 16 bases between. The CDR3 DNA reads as TGTGCCAGTAGTAATGGCAGGGGAAATGGTGGCTACACCTTC. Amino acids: CASSNGRGNGGYTF.

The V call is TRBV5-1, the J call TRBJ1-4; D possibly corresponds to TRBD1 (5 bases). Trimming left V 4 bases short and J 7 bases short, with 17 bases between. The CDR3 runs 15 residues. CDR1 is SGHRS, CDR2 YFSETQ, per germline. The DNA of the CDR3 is TGCGCCAGCAGCCAGACAGTAGCAACCTCTGAAAAACTGTTTTTT. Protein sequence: CASSQTVATSEKLFF. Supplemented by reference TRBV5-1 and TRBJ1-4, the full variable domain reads KAGVTQTPRYLIKTRGQQVTLSCSPISGHRSVSWYQQTPGQGLQFLFEYFSETQRNKGNFPGRFSGRQFSNSRSEMNVSTLELGDSALYLCASSQTVATSEKLFFGSGTQLSVL.

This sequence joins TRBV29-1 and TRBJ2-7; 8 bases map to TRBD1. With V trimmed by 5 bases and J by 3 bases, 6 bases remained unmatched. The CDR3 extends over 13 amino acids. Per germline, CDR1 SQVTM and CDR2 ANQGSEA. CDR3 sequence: CSVSTGAGYEQYF. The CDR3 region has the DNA TGCAGCGTTTCGACAGGGGCGGGCTACGAGCAGTACTTC.

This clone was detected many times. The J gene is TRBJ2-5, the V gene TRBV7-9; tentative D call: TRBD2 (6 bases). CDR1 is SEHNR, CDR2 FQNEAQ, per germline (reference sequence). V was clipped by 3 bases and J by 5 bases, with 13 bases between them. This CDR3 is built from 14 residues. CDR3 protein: CASSLWTEGETQYF. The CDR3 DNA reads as TGTGCCAGCAGCTTGTGGACGGAGGGGGAGACCCAGTACTTC.

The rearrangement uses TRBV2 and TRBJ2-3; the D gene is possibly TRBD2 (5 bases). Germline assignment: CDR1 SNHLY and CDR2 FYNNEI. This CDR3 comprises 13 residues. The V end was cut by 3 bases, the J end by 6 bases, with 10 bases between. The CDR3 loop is CASSDRRLDTQYF. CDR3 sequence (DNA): TGTGCCAGCAGTGATAGGAGGTTGGATACGCAGTATTTT.

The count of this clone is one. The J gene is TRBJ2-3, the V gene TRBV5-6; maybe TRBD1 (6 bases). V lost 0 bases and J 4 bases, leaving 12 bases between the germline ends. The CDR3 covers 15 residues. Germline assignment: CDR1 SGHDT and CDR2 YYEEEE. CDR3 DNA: TGTGCCAGCAGCTTGGTTTATAAGGGGGCAGATACGCAGTATTTT. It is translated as CASSLVYKGADTQYF.